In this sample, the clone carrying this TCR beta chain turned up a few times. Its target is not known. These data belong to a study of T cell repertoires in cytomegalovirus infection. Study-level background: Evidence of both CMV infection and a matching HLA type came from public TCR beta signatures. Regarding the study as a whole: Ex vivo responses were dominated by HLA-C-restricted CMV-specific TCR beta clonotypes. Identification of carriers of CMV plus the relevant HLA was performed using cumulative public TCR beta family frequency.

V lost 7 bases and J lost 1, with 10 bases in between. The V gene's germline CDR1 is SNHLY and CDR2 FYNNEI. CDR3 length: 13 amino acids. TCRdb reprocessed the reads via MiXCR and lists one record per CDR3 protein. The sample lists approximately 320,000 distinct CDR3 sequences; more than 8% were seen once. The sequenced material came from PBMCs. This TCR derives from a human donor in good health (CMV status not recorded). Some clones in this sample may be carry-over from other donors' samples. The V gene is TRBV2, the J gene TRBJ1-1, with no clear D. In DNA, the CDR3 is TGTGCCAGCATTGAGATCGAGAACACTGAAGCTTTCTTT. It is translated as CASIEIENTEAFF.